The rows below give T cell receptor beta chains drawn from one sample of a study of blood T cell repertoires in COVID-19. Method: immunoSEQ multiplex PCR; TCRdb's copy keeps in-frame clones and lacks some. The table includes about 190,000 clones, around four fifths detected once. Sequencing was carried out using peripheral blood. All receptors derive from a woman between 40 and 55 years old with acute or convalescent COVID-19. The CDR3 runs from the conserved cysteine through the conserved F or W. The D gene is left open where the match is weak. Clone size is not always given. Where it is, it says once, few, many or a class for expanded clones.

- TRBJ1-2 once TRBV7-8 CASSPPNRDGYTF TGTGCCAGCAGCCCCCCAAACCGGGATGGCTACACCTTC
TRBD1 TRBJ1-2 - TRBV5-6 CASRRGTGDGYTF TGTGCCAGCAGACGAGGGACAGGGGATGGCTACACCTTC
- TRBJ1-3 once TRBV28 CASSLPTSGNTIYF TGTGCCAGCAGTCTTCCCACATCTGGAAACACCATATATTTT
- TRBJ2-6 once TRBV2 CASSKNVGRANVLTF TGTGCCAGCAGTAAAAACGTGGGCAGGGCCAACGTCCTGACTTTC
TRBD1 TRBJ2-7 - TRBV27 CASSLTGAWGEQYF TGTGCCAGCAGTTTAACAGGGGCCTGGGGCGAGCAGTACTTC
- TRBJ1-5 - TRBV28 CASSRGYRNQPQHF TGTGCCAGCAGCCGGGGGTATCGCAATCAGCCCCAGCATTTT
TRBD1 TRBJ1-4 - TRBV6-5 CASSRQGVGEKLFF TGTGCCAGCAGCAGACAGGGAGTGGGTGAAAAACTGTTTTTT
- TRBJ1-6 - TRBV6-1 CASSEEYGTLGSPLHF TGTGCCAGCAGTGAAGAGTACGGGACTCTCGGGTCACCCCTCCACTTT
- TRBJ1-5 - TRBV7-3 CASSLNQPQHF TGTGCCAGCAGCCTAAATCAGCCCCAGCATTTT
- TRBJ1-2 few TRBV10-2 CASSEPGSASYGYTF TGCGCCAGCAGTGAACCCGGGTCGGCGAGCTATGGCTACACCTTC
TRBD1 TRBJ2-7 - TRBV25-1 CASSSAPGGQGAREQYF TGTGCCAGCAGCTCAGCCCCAGGCGGGCAGGGGGCGCGCGAGCAGTACTTC
TRBD1 TRBJ1-5 - TRBV3-1/TRBV3-2 CASSQNRGARPQHF TGTGCCAGCAGCCAAAACAGGGGGGCACGGCCCCAGCATTTT
- TRBJ1-6 few TRBV28 CASSFQVVLNSPLHF TGTGCCAGCAGTTTTCAAGTCGTACTTAATTCACCCCTCCACTTT
TRBD1 TRBJ1-2 once TRBV7-9 CASLLTGAGGYTF TGTGCCAGCCTTCTGACAGGGGCCGGAGGCTACACCTTC
- TRBJ2-2 - TRBV5-1 CASSLAGDTGELFF TGCGCCAGCAGCTTGGCCGGGGACACCGGGGAGCTGTTTTTT
TRBD2 TRBJ2-7 - TRBV28 CASTGTSGTYEQYF TGTGCCAGCACGGGGACTAGCGGGACCTACGAGCAGTACTTC
- TRBJ2-3 - TRBV6-4 CASSQDGLSTDTQYF TGTGCCAGCAGCCAGGACGGACTAAGCACAGATACGCAGTATTTT
- TRBJ1-5 - TRBV28 CASSSAFGGQPQHF TGTGCCAGCAGTTCTGCTTTTGGCGGCCAGCCCCAGCATTTT
- TRBJ1-3 - TRBV29-1 CSVLQGRGNTIYF TGCAGCGTCCTTCAGGGTCGGGGAAACACCATATATTTT
- TRBJ2-3 - TRBV29-1 CSASPRGAPTDTQYF TGCAGCGCTAGCCCCCGAGGCGCACCTACAGATACGCAGTATTTT
TRBD2 TRBJ2-7 - TRBV6-5 CASSTLAEVYEQYF TGTGCCAGCAGTACTCTAGCGGAGGTCTACGAGCAGTACTTC
- TRBJ1-5 - TRBV19 CASSWGGRAGSNQPQHF TGTGCCAGTAGTTGGGGGGGCAGGGCTGGTAGCAATCAGCCCCAGCATTTT
TRBD2 TRBJ2-1 - TRBV27 CASSSRTSGSFQFF TGTGCCAGCAGTTCCAGGACTAGCGGCTCTTTTCAGTTCTTC
- TRBJ2-7 - TRBV19 CASSSGGAPYEQYF TGTGCCAGTAGCTCCGGAGGGGCCCCCTACGAGCAGTACTTC
TRBD1 TRBJ1-5 - TRBV28 CASRSLDRGENQPQHF TGTGCCAGCAGGTCCCTCGACAGGGGTGAAAATCAGCCCCAGCATTTT
- TRBJ1-2 - TRBV4-1 CASSQDVPGVAYGYTF TGCGCCAGCAGCCAAGATGTACCGGGGGTGGCCTATGGCTACACCTTC
- TRBJ2-7 once TRBV5-1 CASSFAGITYEQYF TGCGCCAGCAGCTTCGCAGGGATCACCTACGAGCAGTACTTC
- TRBJ1-5 - TRBV27 CASSSSGYSNQPQHF TGTGCCAGCAGTTCTTCAGGCTATAGCAATCAGCCCCAGCATTTT
TRBD2 TRBJ2-1 - TRBV2 CASSEGGGRGEQFF TGTGCCAGCAGTGAAGGAGGCGGGAGAGGGGAACAGTTCTTC
- TRBJ2-2 - TRBV28 CASISLNSPNTGELFF TGTGCCAGCATTTCCCTAAACAGTCCGAACACCGGGGAGCTGTTTTTT
TRBD2 TRBJ2-3 - TRBV19 CASSYRTSGVSDTQYF TGTGCCAGTAGTTACCGGACTAGCGGAGTCTCAGATACGCAGTATTTT
- TRBJ1-4 - TRBV21-1 CASSKGGGRPEKLFF TGTGCCAGCAGCAAAGGGGGGGGCCGCCCGGAAAAACTGTTTTTT
- TRBJ1-2 - TRBV4-2 CASSQATTENGYTF TGTGCCAGCAGCCAAGCAACCACAGAAAATGGCTACACCTTC
- TRBJ1-5 - TRBV11-2 CASSLGGGPEPQHF TGTGCCAGCAGCTTAGGCGGGGGTCCGGAGCCCCAGCATTTT
TRBD1 TRBJ1-6 - TRBV5-4 CASSLAAGGTSPLHF TGTGCCAGCAGCTTGGCCGCAGGGGGTACCTCACCCCTCCACTTT
TRBD2 TRBJ2-3 many TRBV6-4 CASSDSASGSADTQYF TGTGCCAGCAGTGACTCGGCTAGCGGGAGTGCAGATACGCAGTATTTT
- TRBJ1-2 - TRBV20-1 CSATRQAHPAF TGCAGTGCTACCAGACAGGCCCACCCTGCCTTC
TRBD1 TRBJ1-1 - TRBV2 CASSEPQGGVVNTEAFF TGTGCCAGCAGTGAGCCACAGGGGGGAGTAGTGAACACTGAAGCTTTCTTT
TRBD1 TRBJ1-1 - TRBV19 CASSDRQGESEAFF TGTGCCAGTAGTGATCGACAGGGCGAATCTGAAGCTTTCTTT
TRBD2 TRBJ2-3 - TRBV19 CASSIPGGVTDTQYF TGTGCCAGTAGTATCCCGGGGGGGGTAACAGATACGCAGTATTTT
TRBD1 TRBJ2-2 - TRBV6-5 CASRTGDSNTGELFF TGTGCCAGCAGGACAGGGGATTCGAACACCGGGGAGCTGTTTTTT
TRBD2 TRBJ2-4 few TRBV30 CAWSGEGPAKNIQYF TGTGCCTGGAGTGGGGAGGGTCCAGCCAAAAACATTCAGTACTTC
- TRBJ2-7 once TRBV21-1 CASSTKTGGHEQYF TGTGCCAGCAGCACCAAAACAGGGGGCCACGAGCAGTACTTC
TRBD1 TRBJ2-7 - TRBV2 CASSKTGTGGSEQYF TGTGCCAGCAGTAAAACCGGGACAGGGGGCTCCGAGCAGTACTTC
- TRBJ1-1 - TRBV4-1 CASSRWGDWTEAFF TGCGCCAGCAGCCGTTGGGGGGACTGGACTGAAGCTTTCTTT
- TRBJ1-3 - TRBV19 CASSRAFSGNTIYF TGTGCCAGTAGTAGGGCCTTCTCTGGAAACACCATATATTTT
- TRBJ1-5 - TRBV27 CASSARQARVDQPQHF TGTGCCAGCAGTGCCCGACAGGCCAGGGTCGATCAGCCCCAGCATTTT
TRBD2 TRBJ2-7 - TRBV6-8 CASKRGVLIYEQYF TGTGCCAGCAAGCGGGGGGTCCTTATCTACGAGCAGTACTTC
- TRBJ2-2 - TRBV13 CASSTMLGSNTGELFF TGTGCCAGCAGCACCATGCTCGGTTCGAACACCGGGGAGCTGTTTTTT
TRBD2 TRBJ2-1 few TRBV6-2/TRBV6-3 CASSYSSSFGTSGNEQFF TGTGCCAGCAGTTACTCGTCAAGTTTCGGGACTAGCGGCAATGAGCAGTTCTTC
- TRBJ1-1 - TRBV5-5 CASSSTVMNTEAFF TGTGCCAGCAGCTCGACAGTTATGAACACTGAAGCTTTCTTT
- TRBJ2-2 - TRBV11-1 CASEAGDTGELFF TGTGCCAGCGAGGCAGGGGACACCGGGGAGCTGTTTTTT
- TRBJ1-5 few TRBV18 CASSRMGGEYNQPQHF TGTGCCAGCTCACGCATGGGGGGGGAATACAATCAGCCCCAGCATTTT
TRBD1 TRBJ1-5 - TRBV6-2/TRBV6-3 CASSDRALHQPQHF TGTGCCAGCAGCGACAGGGCTTTGCATCAGCCCCAGCATTTT